These 18 T cell receptor beta chains were all obtained from the same sample, sequenced in a study of somatic mutations in cytotoxic T cells in rheumatoid arthritis. Method: immunoSEQ multiplex PCR; TCRdb's copy keeps in-frame clones and lacks some. Of 3,000 to 3,500 clones listed, approximately 88% were seen once; the top ten hold about 30%. The sequenced sample consisted of CD8+ T cells sorted from blood. These receptors originate from a man aged 50 to 60 with rheumatoid arthritis.

J is TRBJ2-3 and V is TRBV4-3, with 9 bases lining up with TRBD2. The CDR3 loop spans 16 amino acids. Germline V gives CDR1 LGHNA, CDR2 YSLEER. J gave up 3 bases and V 5 bases, and 9 bases lay outside the gene matches. The CDR3 DNA is TGCGCCAGCAGCATGATGAGTAGCGGGAGTACAGATACGCAGTATTTT. It yields the protein CASSMMSSGSTDTQYF.

The gene calls are TRBV7-8 and TRBJ2-1, with D uncertain. Germline CDR1 reads SGHVS; CDR2 reads FQNEAQ. CDR3 length: 14 residues. Trimming removed 1 base from V and 2 bases from J, with 6 bases in between. CDR3 sequence reads: CASSLDPAYNEQFF. The DNA for the CDR3 is TGTGCCAGCAGCTTAGATCCAGCCTACAATGAGCAGTTCTTC.

J is TRBJ1-3 and V is TRBV10-1; weak D call: TRBD1 (6 bases). V lost 6 bases and J lost 7, with 19 bases in between. There are 15 residues in the CDR3. CDR1 and CDR2 (germline): WNHNN, SYGVQD (reference sequence). CDR3 sequence reads: CASRGDILHLNTIYF. As DNA, the CDR3 is TGCGCCAGCAGGGGGGACATCCTACACCTGAACACCATATATTTT.

The chain couples TRBV6-1 to TRBJ1-5; no clear D gene. CDR1 MNHNS and CDR2 SASEGT come from the germline V gene. This CDR3 is built from 14 residues. Deletions cut 6 bases from V and 2 bases from J, with 11 bases between. The CDR3 protein is CASRVAWGNQPQHF. The CDR3 bases are TGTGCCAGCAGGGTAGCTTGGGGCAATCAGCCCCAGCATTTT.

The rearrangement uses TRBV5-4 and TRBJ2-7, with 11 bases lining up with TRBD2. The length of the CDR3 is 15 residues. Germline V gives CDR1 SGHNT, CDR2 YYREEE (reference sequence). V lost 0 bases and J lost 4; bases outside the gene matches: 3. The CDR3 DNA follows: TGTGCCAGCAGCTTGGCGGCTAGCGGGAGGTACGAGCAGTACTTC. Amino acids: CASSLAASGRYEQYF.

The V and J genes are TRBV28 and TRBJ2-3; TRBD2 matches at 7 bases. V dropped 2 bases and J dropped 1; count of bases not matched to a gene: 0. The CDR3 runs 14 residues. CDR1 MDHEN and CDR2 SYDVKM come from the germline V gene. Written as DNA, the CDR3 is TGTGCCAGCAGTTTAACTAGCGGCACAGATACGCAGTATTTT. It specifies CASSLTSGTDTQYF.

The chain joins TRBV7-8 to TRBJ2-1, with a possible D match to TRBD2 (6 bases). The germline V gene has CDR1 SGHVS and CDR2 FQNEAQ. CDR3 size: 16 residues. Trimming left V 2 bases short and J 5 bases short, with 16 bases between. The CDR3 coding sequence is TGTGCCAGCAGCTTACGGTATAACGAGCGGGACAATGAGCAGTTCTTC. This encodes CASSLRYNERDNEQFF.

The sample holds a few counts of this clone. The rearrangement joins TRBV4-1 to TRBJ2-1; 12 positions agree with TRBD1. The V gene end was trimmed by 0 bases and the J gene end by 9 bases; junction bases not matched to a gene: 3. This CDR3 spans 15 amino acids. The germline V gene encodes CDR1 MGHRA and CDR2 YSYEKL. The CDR3 region is CASSQEGTGGVEQFF. The CDR3 DNA reads as TGCGCCAGCAGCCAAGAAGGGACAGGGGGCGTTGAGCAGTTCTTC.

The J gene is TRBJ2-6, the V gene TRBV25-1, with a weak D call TRBD1 (5 bases). The CDR3 totals 18 residues. CDR1 MGHDK and CDR2 SYGVNS come from the germline V gene. Trimming removed 3 bases from V and 3 bases from J, with 18 bases in between. DNA for the CDR3: TGTGCCAGCAGTGAGTCCGAACAGGCCCTCGGTGGGGCCAACGTCCTGACTTTC. This gives the protein CASSESEQALGGANVLTF.

The chain recombines TRBV11-2 with TRBJ2-1; D remains unclear. Germline-derived CDR1 and CDR2 are SGHAT and FQNNGV. CDR3 size: 13 residues. The V gene lost 4 bases and the J gene lost 6 bases, with 10 bases spanning the gap. CDR3 in DNA: TGTGCCAGCAGCTCTCGGTCTCTCAATGAGCAGTTCTTC. Its translation is CASSSRSLNEQFF.

This chain joins TRBV4-1 and TRBJ1-5; tentatively, D is TRBD1 (5 bases). Between the trimmed V and J ends, which lost 0 bases and 6 bases, there was a span of 18 bases. The CDR3 is 17 residues long. CDR1 is MGHRA, CDR2 YSYEKL, per germline. The CDR3 coding sequence is TGCGCCAGCAGCCAAGATGGGCAGGGTTCTATCTTTCAGCCCCAGCATTTT. Its translation: CASSQDGQGSIFQPQHF.

This chain joins TRBV4-2 and TRBJ2-1; 8 bases are a match to TRBD2. With 2 bases clipped from V and 2 bases from J, the junction kept 2 bases outside the gene matches. The CDR3 loop spans 15 amino acids. Looked up from germline, CDR1 is LGHNA and CDR2 is YNFKEQ. This CDR3 is CASSQKLAAYNEQFF. In DNA, the CDR3 is TGTGCCAGCAGCCAAAAACTAGCGGCCTACAATGAGCAGTTCTTC.

J is TRBJ1-4 and V is TRBV9; 7 nucleotides agree with TRBD1. The trim removed 4 bases at V and 5 bases at J, leaving 8 bases unmatched. This CDR3 is built from 15 residues. The V gene's germline CDR1 is SGDLS and CDR2 YYNGEE. The CDR3 loop is CASSSQGVWNEKLFF. The CDR3 nucleotides read TGTGCCAGCAGCTCCCAGGGGGTTTGGAATGAAAAACTGTTTTTT.

The chain is built from TRBV7-9 and TRBJ2-6; 9 bases are shared with TRBD1. This CDR3 is built from 16 residues. CDR1 and CDR2 from the germline V gene are SEHNR and FQNEAQ (reference sequence). V was clipped by 3 bases and J by 3 bases; unmatched bases: 3. The chain's CDR3 is CASSLDRGRGANVLTF. The CDR3 DNA follows: TGTGCCAGCAGCTTGGACAGGGGACGTGGGGCCAACGTCCTGACTTTC.

A few counts support this clone. The chain carries TRBV6-5 and TRBJ1-2; D gene unclear. This CDR3 is 12 amino acids long. V was trimmed by 0 bases and J by 8 bases, leaving 7 bases between them. Germline loops: CDR1 MNHEY, CDR2 SVGAGI. The CDR3 sequence: CASSYSAGGYTF. The DNA for the CDR3 is TGTGCCAGCAGTTACTCGGCGGGGGGCTACACCTTC.

This clone appeared a few times. The chain couples TRBV28 to TRBJ2-7; maybe TRBD1 (7 bases). The V gene lost 5 bases and the J gene lost 5 bases, with 16 bases spanning the gap. Looked up from germline, CDR1 is MDHEN and CDR2 is SYDVKM. The CDR3 sequence is 14 residues long. This CDR3 is CASSKTGWRDEQYF. DNA of the CDR3: TGTGCCAGCAGTAAGACAGGGTGGAGGGACGAGCAGTACTTC.

This clone was seen a handful of times. The chain uses TRBV4-2 and TRBJ2-3, with 10 bases matching TRBD2. This CDR3 region has 17 residues. After removal of 2 bases from V and 4 bases from J, the junction contained 9 bases not matched to a gene. Germline V lookup: CDR1 LGHNA, CDR2 YNFKEQ. The CDR3 DNA sequence: TGTGCCAGCAGCCAAAAAGGCGGGCTAGCGGGAGCAGATACGCAGTATTTT. This sequence encodes CASSQKGGLAGADTQYF.

By proportion, this clone is large. Other DNA sequences of this sample code for an identical CDR3. This sequence joins TRBV27 and TRBJ2-1; 8 bases map to TRBD2. Per germline, CDR1 MNHEY and CDR2 SMNVEV (reference sequence). J lost 3 bases, V lost 4 bases, and 23 bases had no gene match. The CDR3 loop spans 21 amino acids. The CDR3: CASSSHLIGAGVPRDYNEQFF. The DNA for the CDR3 is TGTGCCAGCAGTTCCCATCTCATCGGAGCGGGAGTCCCCCGGGACTACAATGAGCAGTTCTTC.